The 13 T cell receptor delta chains in this list originate from one sample, sequenced in a study of γδ T cells in repeated Plasmodium falciparum infection. Flow sorting of PBMC yielded separate Vgamma9/Vdelta2+ and Vdelta2-negative gammadelta T cell populations for bulk repertoire analysis. TCRdb re-called the multiplex PCR reads using CATT. This sample carries about 57,000 delta-chain clones, approximately 1.7% of them seen once, and the ten largest clones take approximately 16%. Material for sequencing was gamma-delta T cells from blood. All receptors derive from a pool of human donors (malaria-infected and uninfected, not separated).

There are a few counts of this clone. TCRdb assigns this DNA the protein of a much larger clone, which departs from its translation at residue 5; this likely reflects a read error, and the protein shown comes from translating the DNA. The V and J genes are TRDV1 and TRDJ1, with D perhaps assigned TRDD2 or TRDD3 (5 bases each). Germline CDR1 reads TSWWSYY; CDR2 reads QGS. This CDR3 spans 25 amino acids. V was cut by 4 bases and J by 0 bases, with 42 bases left in between. DNA of the CDR3: TGTGCTCTTGGGGGACTGTTGACAGCCCTACCCGGTGTACTGGAGGTCACACTGTACACCGATAAACTCATCTTT. Amino acid sequence: CALGGLLTALPGVLEVTLYTDKLIF.

At least ten counts were recorded for this clone. TCRdb's protein for this DNA is that of a much larger clone and differs from the translation at residue 11, likely a read error; the protein shown is the DNA translation. The rearrangement links TRDV2 to TRDJ1; 7 nucleotides match TRDD3. Germline V gene data show CDR1 as GEAIGNYY and CDR2 as EKD. Trimming removed 2 bases from V and 1 base from J; junction bases left unmatched: 12. This CDR3 is built from 17 residues. The CDR3: CACDNRLLGFSTDKLIF. CDR3 in DNA: TGTGCCTGTGACAACCGCCTACTGGGGTTTAGCACCGATAAACTCATCTTT.

This clone was counted only a few times. TCRdb shows a much larger clone's protein in place of this DNA's translation, and the two differ at residue 15, likely through a read error; the protein shown is translated from the DNA. V is TRDV1 and J is TRDJ1; TRDD3 matches 11 bases. CDR3 length: 18 residues. Germline V CDR1 and CDR2: TSWWSYY, QGS. Here the CDR3 DNA reads TGTGCTCTTATCCCTACGCTGGGGGATACCCCGTACACCGATAGACTCATCTTT. Its translation: CALIPTLGDTPYTDRLIF.

Concerning this clone: TCRdb pairs this DNA with a much larger clone's protein that differs at residue 10, likely a read error; the protein shown was translated from the DNA. V gene TRDV1 combines with J gene TRDJ3; 11 nucleotides agree with TRDD3. Since TCRdb gives no J gene, matching the DNA to germline was used here to assign it. The germline CDR1 and CDR2 sequences are TSWWSYY and QGS. J lost 0 bases, V lost 1 base, and 23 bases had no gene match. The CDR3 is 26 amino acids. CDR3 sequence: CALGEQGGSIGGYEVFSSWDTRQMFF. CDR3 nucleotide sequence: TGTGCTCTTGGGGAACAGGGGGGGAGTATTGGGGGATACGAAGTATTTTCCTCCTGGGACACCCGACAGATGTTTTTC.

Ten or more counts support this clone. The protein given by TCRdb reflects a much larger clone and differs at residue 4 from this DNA's translation, likely from a read error; the protein shown is the DNA's translation. The V and J genes are TRDV1 and TRDJ1; D not resolved. The CDR3 covers 16 residues. CDR1 is TSWWSYY and CDR2 is QGS in the germline V gene. Trimming removed 8 bases from V and 0 bases from J, with 19 bases in between. The CDR3 protein is CALWIEQPAYTDKLIF. DNA of the CDR3: TGTGCTCTTTGGATCGAACAGCCCGCATACACCGATAAACTCATCTTT.

As to this clone: Given a far larger clone just one base away, this is likely a sequencing read error. Other DNA variants within this sample encode the same CDR3. V is TRDV3 and J is TRDJ1; D is ambiguous. Trimming took 4 bases from V and 5 from J, leaving 11 bases between them. CDR1 is TVYSNPD, CDR2 GDNSRS, per germline (reference sequence). The CDR3 has 11 amino acids. The CDR3 loop is CACNTGDKLIF. In DNA form, the CDR3 reads TGTGCCTGTAATACCGGTGATAAACTCATCTTT.

About this clone: A read error likely explains why the TCRdb protein, taken from a much larger clone, differs from this DNA's translation at residue 19; the protein shown is translated from the DNA. J is TRDJ1 and V is TRDV1; TRDD3 aligns across 11 bases. The CDR3 has 21 residues. Per the germline V gene, CDR1 is TSWWSYY and CDR2 is QGS. In nucleotides, the CDR3 is TGTGCTCTTGGGGACCCCAGGCTCCTTATCCCGTACTGGGGGATAACCGATAAACGCATCTTT. The encoded protein is CALGDPRLLIPYWGITDKRIF.

For this clone: With a far larger clone one base away, a read error is the likely cause. Other DNA sequences in the same sample also yield this CDR3. This chain joins TRDV1 and TRDJ1; 9 positions agree with TRDD3. In the absence of a J gene in TCRdb, the DNA was matched to germline to assign it here. Germline CDR1 and CDR2: TSWWSYY and QGS. There are 24 residues in the CDR3. The V gene end was trimmed by 0 bases and the J gene end by 0 bases; junction bases not matched to a gene: 26. The CDR3 is CALGELEPSWLGDGYVVYTDKLIF. The CDR3 bases are TGTGCTCTTGGGGAACTAGAGCCGAGTTGGCTGGGGGATGGATATGTGGTGTACACCGATAAACTCATCTTT.

With regard to this clone: The protein in TCRdb stems from a much larger clone and differs at residue 14 from this DNA's translation, likely a read error; here the protein is translated from the DNA. The CDR3 coding sequence is TGTGCCTGTGACCATTCTTCACTGGGGGATCCGTACACCGAAAAACTCATCTTT. Its protein product is CACDHSSLGDPYTEKLIF. The chain is built from TRDV2 and TRDJ1; 10 bases agree with TRDD3. The germline V gene encodes CDR1 GEAIGNYY and CDR2 EKD. The CDR3 is 18 amino acids.

This clone was found many times. The protein that TCRdb holds for this DNA derives from a much larger clone and differs from the translated DNA at residue 12, which likely indicates a read error; the protein shown here is translated from the DNA. The V call is TRDV1, the J call TRDJ1, with 8 bases fitting TRDD3. Unmatched junction bases numbered 15, after V lost 2 bases and J lost 1 base. The CDR3 totals 19 residues. CDR1 and CDR2 from the germline V gene are TSWWSYY and QGS. The CDR3 nucleotides are TGTGCTCTTGGGGAATTCGGCATTTTCTGGGGGACCTTCACCGATAAACTCATCTTT. It is translated as CALGEFGIFWGTFTDKLIF.

This clone has more than one count but fewer than ten. The protein in TCRdb stems from a much larger clone and differs at residues 3 and 8 from this DNA's translation, likely a read error; here the protein is translated from the DNA. This chain connects TRDV1 to TRDJ1; D is perhaps TRDD2 or TRDD3 (7 bases each). The CDR3 extends over 33 amino acids. The germline CDR1 and CDR2 sequences are TSWWSYY and QGS. CDR3 sequence: CAPGETQLGKGLPLRTGDRGGLWSFPYTDKLIF. The CDR3 region has the DNA TGTGCTCCTGGGGAGACCCAACTTGGTAAAGGCCTTCCTCTTCGTACTGGGGATCGGGGGGGTCTGTGGAGTTTTCCATACACCGATAAACTCATCTTT.

Notes on this clone: TCRdb shows a much larger clone's protein in place of this DNA's translation, and the two differ at residue 7, likely through a read error; the protein shown is translated from the DNA. The chain is built from TRDV2 and TRDJ1; D is uncertain. The J gene, absent from TCRdb, was called here by matching the DNA to germline. V was pared by 3 bases and J by 3 bases, with 19 bases between. Per the germline V gene, CDR1 is GEAIGNYY and CDR2 is EKD. There are 16 residues in the CDR3. The CDR3 protein is CACDQCHPSKPDKLIF. CDR3 DNA: TGTGCCTGTGACCAATGCCACCCCTCCAAGCCCGATAAACTCATCTTT.

As concerns this clone: The protein in TCRdb stems from a much larger clone and differs at residue 16 from this DNA's translation, likely a read error; here the protein is translated from the DNA. The chain has TRDV2 and TRDJ3, with 10 bases matching TRDD3. Trimming removed 0 bases from V and 3 bases from J; junction bases left unmatched: 22. Looked up from germline, CDR1 is GEAIGNYY and CDR2 is EKD. The CDR3 spans 24 residues. The CDR3, as DNA: TGTGCCTGTGACACCATCGATTCCCGTACTGGGGGATCAGGGCCTTTCTGGGACACCCGACAGATGTTTTTC. It is translated as CACDTIDSRTGGSGPFWDTRQMFF.